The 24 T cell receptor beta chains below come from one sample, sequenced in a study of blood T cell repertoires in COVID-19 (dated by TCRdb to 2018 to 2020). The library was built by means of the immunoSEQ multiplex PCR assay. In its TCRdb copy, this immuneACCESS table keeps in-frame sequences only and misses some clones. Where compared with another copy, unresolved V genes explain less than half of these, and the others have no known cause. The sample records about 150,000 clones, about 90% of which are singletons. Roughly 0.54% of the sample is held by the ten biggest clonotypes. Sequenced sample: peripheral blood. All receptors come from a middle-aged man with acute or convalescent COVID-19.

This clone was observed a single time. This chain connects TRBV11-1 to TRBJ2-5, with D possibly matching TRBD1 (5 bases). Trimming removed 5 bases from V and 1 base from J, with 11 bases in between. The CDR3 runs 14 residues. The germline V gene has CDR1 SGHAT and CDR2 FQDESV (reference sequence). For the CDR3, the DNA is TGTGCCAGCAGCCAGGACATTGTCCAAGAGACCCAGTACTTC. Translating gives CASSQDIVQETQYF.

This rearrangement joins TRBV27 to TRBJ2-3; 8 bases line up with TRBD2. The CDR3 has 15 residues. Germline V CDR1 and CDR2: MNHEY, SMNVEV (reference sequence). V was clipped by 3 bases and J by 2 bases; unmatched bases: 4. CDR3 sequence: CASSFLAGNTDTQYF. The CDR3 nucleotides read TGTGCCAGCAGTTTCTTAGCGGGAAACACAGATACGCAGTATTTT.

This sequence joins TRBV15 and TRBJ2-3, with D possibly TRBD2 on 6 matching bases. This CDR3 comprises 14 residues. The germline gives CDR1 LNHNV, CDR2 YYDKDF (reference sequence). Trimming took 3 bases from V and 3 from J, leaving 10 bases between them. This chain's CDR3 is CATSSGRGTDTQYF. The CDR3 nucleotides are TGTGCCACCAGCAGCGGTCGGGGGACAGATACGCAGTATTTT. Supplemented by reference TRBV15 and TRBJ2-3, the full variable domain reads DAMVIQNPRYQVTQFGKPVTLSCSQTLNHNVMYWYQQKSSQAPKLLFHYYDKDFNNEADTPDNFQSRRPNTSFCFLDIRSPGLGDTAMYLCATSSGRGTDTQYFGPGTRLTVL.

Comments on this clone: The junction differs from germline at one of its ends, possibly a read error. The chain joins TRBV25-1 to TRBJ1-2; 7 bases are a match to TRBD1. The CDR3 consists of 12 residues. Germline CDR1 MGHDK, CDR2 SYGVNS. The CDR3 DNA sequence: TGTGCCAGCACTCATTTGGGACAGATCGTTATCTTC. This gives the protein CASTHLGQIVIF.

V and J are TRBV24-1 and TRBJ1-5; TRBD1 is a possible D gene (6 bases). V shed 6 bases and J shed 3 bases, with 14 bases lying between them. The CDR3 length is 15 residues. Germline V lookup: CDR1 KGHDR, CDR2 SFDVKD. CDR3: CATSRTGFPNQPQHF. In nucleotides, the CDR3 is TGTGCCACCAGTAGAACAGGGTTCCCCAATCAGCCCCAGCATTTT.

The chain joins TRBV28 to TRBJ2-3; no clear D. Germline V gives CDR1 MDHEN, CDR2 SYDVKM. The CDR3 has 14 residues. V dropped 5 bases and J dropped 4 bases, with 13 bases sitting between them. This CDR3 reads CASSPRPTADTQYF. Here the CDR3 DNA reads TGTGCCAGCAGTCCACGCCCCACGGCAGATACGCAGTATTTT.

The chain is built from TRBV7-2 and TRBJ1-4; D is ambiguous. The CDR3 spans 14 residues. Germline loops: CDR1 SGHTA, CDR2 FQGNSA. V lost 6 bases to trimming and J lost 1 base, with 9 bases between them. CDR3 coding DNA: TGTGCCAGCAGTCGAGGGATAACTAATGAAAAACTGTTTTTT. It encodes CASSRGITNEKLFF.

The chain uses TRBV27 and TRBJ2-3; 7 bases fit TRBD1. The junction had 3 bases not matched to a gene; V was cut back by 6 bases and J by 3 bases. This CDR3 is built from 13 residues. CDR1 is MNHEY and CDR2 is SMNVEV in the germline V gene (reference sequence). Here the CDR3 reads CASRKTGTDTQYF. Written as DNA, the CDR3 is TGTGCCAGCAGGAAGACAGGGACAGATACGCAGTATTTT.

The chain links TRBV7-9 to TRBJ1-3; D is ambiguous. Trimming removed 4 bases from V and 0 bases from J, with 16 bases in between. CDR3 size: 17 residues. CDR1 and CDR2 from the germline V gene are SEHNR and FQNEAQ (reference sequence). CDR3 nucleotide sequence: TGTGCCAGCAGCTCGCCGGGGTGGCCGATCTCTGGAAACACCATATATTTT. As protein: CASSSPGWPISGNTIYF. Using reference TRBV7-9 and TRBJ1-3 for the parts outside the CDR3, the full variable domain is DTGVSQNPRHKITKRGQNVTFRCDPISEHNRLYWYRQTLGQGPEFLTYFQNEAQLEKSRLLSDRFSAERPKGSFSTLEIQRTEQGDSAMYLCASSSPGWPISGNTIYFGEGSWLTVV.

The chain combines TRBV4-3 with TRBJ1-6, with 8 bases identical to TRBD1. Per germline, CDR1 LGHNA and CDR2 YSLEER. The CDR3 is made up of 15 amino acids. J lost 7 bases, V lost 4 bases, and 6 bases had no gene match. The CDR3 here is CASSRGDRRNSPLHF. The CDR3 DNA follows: TGCGCCAGCAGCCGCGGGGACAGGAGGAATTCACCCCTCCACTTT.

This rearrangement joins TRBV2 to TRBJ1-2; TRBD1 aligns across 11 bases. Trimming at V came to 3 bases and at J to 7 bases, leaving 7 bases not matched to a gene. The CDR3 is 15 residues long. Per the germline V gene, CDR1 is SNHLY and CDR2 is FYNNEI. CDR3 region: CASSEQGQGALGYTF. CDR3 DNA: TGTGCCAGCAGTGAGCAAGGACAGGGGGCGCTTGGCTACACCTTC.

The CDR3: CASRMRTGETQYF. The CDR3, as DNA: TGTGCCAGCAGAATGAGAACCGGAGAGACCCAGTACTTC. The J gene is TRBJ2-5, the V gene TRBV28; no firm D call. V was shortened by 6 bases and J by 4 bases, with 12 bases between the two germline ends. Per germline, CDR1 MDHEN and CDR2 SYDVKM. The CDR3 is made up of 13 amino acids. The full variable domain, with the rest looked up from reference TRBV28 and TRBJ2-5, is DVKVTQSSRYLVKRTGEKVFLECVQDMDHENMFWYRQDPGLGLRLIYFSYDVKMKEKGDIPEGYSVSREKKERFSLILESASTNQTSMYLCASRMRTGETQYFGPGTRLLVL.

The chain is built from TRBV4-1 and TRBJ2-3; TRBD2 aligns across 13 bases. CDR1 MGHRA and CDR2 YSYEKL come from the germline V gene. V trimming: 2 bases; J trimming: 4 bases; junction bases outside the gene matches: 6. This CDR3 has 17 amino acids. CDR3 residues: CASSQPKTSGGPDTQYF. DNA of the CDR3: TGCGCCAGCAGCCAACCTAAGACTAGCGGGGGGCCAGATACGCAGTATTTT.

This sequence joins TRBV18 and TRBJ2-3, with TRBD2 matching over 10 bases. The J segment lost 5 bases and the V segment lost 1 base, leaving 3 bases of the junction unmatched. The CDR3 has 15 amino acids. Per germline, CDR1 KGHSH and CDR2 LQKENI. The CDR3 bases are TGTGCCAGCTCACCACGAGTAGCGGGAGGAGATACGCAGTATTTT. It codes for CASSPRVAGGDTQYF.

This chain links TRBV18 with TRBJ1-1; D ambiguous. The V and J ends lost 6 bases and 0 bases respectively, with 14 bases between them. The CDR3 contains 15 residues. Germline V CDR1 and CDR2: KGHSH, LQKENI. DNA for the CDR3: TGTGCCAGCTCGCGAGGGAAGGAAATGAACACTGAAGCTTTCTTT. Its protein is CASSRGKEMNTEAFF.

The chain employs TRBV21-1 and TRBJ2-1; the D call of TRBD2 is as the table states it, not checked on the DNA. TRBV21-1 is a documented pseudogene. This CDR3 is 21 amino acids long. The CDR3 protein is CASSKVHPGAGGREGYNEQFF. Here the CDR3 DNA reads TGTGCCAGCAGCAAAGTCCACCCGGGGGCGGGAGGACGGGAAGGGTACAATGAGCAGTTCTTC.

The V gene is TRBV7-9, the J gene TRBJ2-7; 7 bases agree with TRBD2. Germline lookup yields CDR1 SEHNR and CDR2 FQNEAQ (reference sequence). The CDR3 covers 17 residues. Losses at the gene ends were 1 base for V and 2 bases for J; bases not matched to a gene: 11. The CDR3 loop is CASSLVSFTSETYEQYF. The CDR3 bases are TGTGCCAGCAGCTTAGTGAGCTTTACTAGCGAGACCTACGAGCAGTACTTC.

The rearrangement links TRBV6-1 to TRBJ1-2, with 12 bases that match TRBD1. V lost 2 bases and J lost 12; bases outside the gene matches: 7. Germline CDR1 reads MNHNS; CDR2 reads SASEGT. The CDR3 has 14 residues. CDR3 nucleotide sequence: TGTGCCAGCAGTGAACAAGGGACAGGGGGCCCCAACACCTTC. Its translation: CASSEQGTGGPNTF.

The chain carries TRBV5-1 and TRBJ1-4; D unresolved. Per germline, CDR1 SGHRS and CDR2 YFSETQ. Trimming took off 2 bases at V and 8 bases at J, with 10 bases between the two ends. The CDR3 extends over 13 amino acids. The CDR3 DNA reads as TGCGCCAGCAGCTTCTCCGGGGAGGAAAAACTGTTTTTT. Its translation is CASSFSGEEKLFF. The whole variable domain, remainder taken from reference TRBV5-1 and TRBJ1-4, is KAGVTQTPRYLIKTRGQQVTLSCSPISGHRSVSWYQQTPGQGLQFLFEYFSETQRNKGNFPGRFSGRQFSNSRSEMNVSTLELGDSALYLCASSFSGEEKLFFGSGTQLSVL.

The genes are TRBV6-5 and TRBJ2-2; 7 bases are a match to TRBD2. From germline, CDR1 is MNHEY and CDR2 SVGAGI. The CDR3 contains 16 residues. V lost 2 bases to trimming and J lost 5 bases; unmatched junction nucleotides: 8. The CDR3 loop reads CASSYRVGGDTGELFF. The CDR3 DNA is TGTGCCAGCAGTTACAGAGTGGGAGGGGATACCGGGGAGCTGTTTTTT.

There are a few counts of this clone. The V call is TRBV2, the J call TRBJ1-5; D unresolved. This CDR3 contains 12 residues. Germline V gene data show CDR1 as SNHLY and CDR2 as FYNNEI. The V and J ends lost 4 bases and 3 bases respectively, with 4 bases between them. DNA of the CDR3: TGTGCCAGCAGTGTACACAATCAGCCCCAGCATTTT. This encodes CASSVHNQPQHF.

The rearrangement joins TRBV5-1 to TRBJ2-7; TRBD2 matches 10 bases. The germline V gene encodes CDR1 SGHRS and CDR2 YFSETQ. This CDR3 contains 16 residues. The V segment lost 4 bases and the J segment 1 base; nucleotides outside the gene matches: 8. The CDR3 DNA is TGCGCCAGCAGCCCGGGACTAGCGCTGATATCCTACGAGCAGTACTTC. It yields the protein CASSPGLALISYEQYF.

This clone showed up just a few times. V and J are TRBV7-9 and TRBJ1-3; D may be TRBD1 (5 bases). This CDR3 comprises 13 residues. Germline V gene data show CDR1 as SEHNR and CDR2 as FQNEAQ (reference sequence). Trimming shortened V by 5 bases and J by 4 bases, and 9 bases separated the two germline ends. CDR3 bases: TGTGCCAGCAGCCTACAGGAGGGAAACACCATATATTTT. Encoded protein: CASSLQEGNTIYF.

CDR3 in amino acids: CASSELPGGTVSYEQYF. The CDR3 DNA sequence: TGTGCCAGCAGTGAATTACCGGGAGGGACAGTATCCTACGAGCAGTACTTC. The J gene is TRBJ2-7, the V gene TRBV2; TRBD2 is a possible D gene (8 bases). The CDR3 has 17 amino acids. Trimming cost V 2 bases and J 1 base, with 18 bases left between them. Looked up from germline, CDR1 is SNHLY and CDR2 is FYNNEI.